This T cell receptor beta chain stems from a study of molecular identifiers for immune sequencing clone quantification. Across the whole study: For replicates, RNA isolated from approximately 22,000 or 94,000 naive CD8 cells was divided into five portions, of which four were sequenced.

Sorted naive CD8 T cells, about 20,000 to 1,100,000, were sequenced from 10%, 30% or 50% RNA. Preparation methods for the bulk TCR libraries were those previously described, with listed TCR primers. TCRdb reprocessed the PCR reads via MiXCR and lists one record per CDR3 protein. The repertoire includes approximately 500,000 distinct CDR3 sequences, about 20% of them detected once, and about 0.8% sits in the top ten. Germline loops: CDR1 LGHNA, CDR2 YSLEER. The CDR3 loop spans 15 amino acids. Study-wide points: Clones of above 20 RNA copies carried over 99% of effector molecules; in naive cells they carried under 1%.

This clonotype showed up just once. Its specificity is unknown. One junction end does not reproduce the germline sequence, and a read error may be involved. The sequencing input was naive CD8+ T cells from blood, with Jurkat cell RNA spiked in. Subset given: FACS-sorted CD8+CD4-CCR7+CD45RA+ naive T cells. The TCR originated in a human donor in good health. Some libraries in this study had Jurkat cell RNA spiked in. This chain links TRBV4-3 with TRBJ2-7; a possible D gene is TRBD2 (5 bases). In DNA, the CDR3 is TGCGCCGGCAGCCAAGATCGGTCTGGAGGTTTGGAGCAGTACTTC. Translated: CAGSQDRSGGLEQYF.